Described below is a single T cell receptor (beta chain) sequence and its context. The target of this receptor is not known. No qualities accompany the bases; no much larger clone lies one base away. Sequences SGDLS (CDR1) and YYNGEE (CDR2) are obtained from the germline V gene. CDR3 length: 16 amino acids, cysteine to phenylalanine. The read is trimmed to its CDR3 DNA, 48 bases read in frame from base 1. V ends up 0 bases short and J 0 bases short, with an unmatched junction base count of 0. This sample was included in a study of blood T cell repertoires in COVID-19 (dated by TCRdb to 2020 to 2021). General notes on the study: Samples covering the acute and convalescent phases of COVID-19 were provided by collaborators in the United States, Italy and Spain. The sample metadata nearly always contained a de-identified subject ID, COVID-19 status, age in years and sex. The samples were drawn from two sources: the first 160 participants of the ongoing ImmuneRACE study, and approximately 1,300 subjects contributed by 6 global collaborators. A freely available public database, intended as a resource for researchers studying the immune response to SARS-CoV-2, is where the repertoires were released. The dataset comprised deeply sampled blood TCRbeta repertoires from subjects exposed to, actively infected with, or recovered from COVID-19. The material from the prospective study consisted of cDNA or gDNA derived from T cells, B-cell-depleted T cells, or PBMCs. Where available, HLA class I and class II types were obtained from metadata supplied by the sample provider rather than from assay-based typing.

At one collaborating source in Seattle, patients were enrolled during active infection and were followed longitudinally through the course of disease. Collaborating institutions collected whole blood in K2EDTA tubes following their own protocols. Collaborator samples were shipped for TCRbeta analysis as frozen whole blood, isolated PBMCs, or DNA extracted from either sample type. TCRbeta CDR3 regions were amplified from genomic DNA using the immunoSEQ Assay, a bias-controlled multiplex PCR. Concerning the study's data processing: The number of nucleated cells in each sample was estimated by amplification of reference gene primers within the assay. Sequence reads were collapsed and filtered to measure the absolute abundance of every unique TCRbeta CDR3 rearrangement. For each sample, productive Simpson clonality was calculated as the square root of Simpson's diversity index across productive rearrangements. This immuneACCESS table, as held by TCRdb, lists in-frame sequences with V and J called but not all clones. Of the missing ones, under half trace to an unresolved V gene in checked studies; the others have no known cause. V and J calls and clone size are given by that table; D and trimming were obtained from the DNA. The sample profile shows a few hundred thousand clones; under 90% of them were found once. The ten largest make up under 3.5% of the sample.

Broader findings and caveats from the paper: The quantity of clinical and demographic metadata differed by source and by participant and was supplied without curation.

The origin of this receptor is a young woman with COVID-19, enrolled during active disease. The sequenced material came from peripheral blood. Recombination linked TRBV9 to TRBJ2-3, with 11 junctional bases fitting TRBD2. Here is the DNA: TGTGCCAGCAGCGTAGGGACTAGCGGGAGCACAGATACGCAGTATTTT. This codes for CASSVGTSGSTDTQYF.